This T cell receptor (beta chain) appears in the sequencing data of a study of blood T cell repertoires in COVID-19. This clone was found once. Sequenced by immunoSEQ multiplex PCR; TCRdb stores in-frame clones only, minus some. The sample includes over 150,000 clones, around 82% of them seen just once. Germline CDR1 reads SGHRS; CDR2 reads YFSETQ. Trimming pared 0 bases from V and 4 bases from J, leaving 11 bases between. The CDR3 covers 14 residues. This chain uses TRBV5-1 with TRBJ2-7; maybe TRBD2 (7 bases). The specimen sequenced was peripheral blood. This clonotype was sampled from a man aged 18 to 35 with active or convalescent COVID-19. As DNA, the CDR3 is TGCGCCAGCAGCTTGGGCGGGGGCCGATACGAGCAGTACTTC. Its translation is CASSLGGGRYEQYF. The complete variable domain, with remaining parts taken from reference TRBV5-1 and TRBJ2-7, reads KAGVTQTPRYLIKTRGQQVTLSCSPISGHRSVSWYQQTPGQGLQFLFEYFSETQRNKGNFPGRFSGRQFSNSRSEMNVSTLELGDSALYLCASSLGGGRYEQYFGPGTRLTVT.